The clone carrying this T cell receptor (beta chain) was observed at least ten times. Antigen: not known. This record belongs to a study of CD8 T cells in ankylosing spondylitis. Points from the study as a whole: The authors reported significant enrichment of disease-linked clones in matched ankylosing spondylitis synovial fluid. What seemed typical of ankylosing spondylitis blood was a TCR beta motif built from 8 or 9 highly homologous variants. Peripheral blood samples showed relatively rare disease-linked clones, and these clones were CD8+.

Scientists made TCR beta libraries using quantitative 5'-RACE with molecular barcodes. TCRdb itself ran the 5' RACE reads through MiXCR, one entry per CDR3 protein. The sample includes just over 300,000 distinct CDR3 sequences, around 21% of them seen just once. Sequences were obtained from blood, either unsorted or a sorted T cell fraction (not recorded which). The clonotype comes from a female donor with ankylosing spondylitis or in good health (not recorded which).

In DNA form, the CDR3 reads TGCAGCGTTGTTATCAGGGGGCTCTCGAACACTGAAGCTTTCTTT. This encodes CSVVIRGLSNTEAFF. The chain joins TRBV29-1 to TRBJ1-1; 8 positions match TRBD1. V trimming: 4 bases; J trimming: 1 base; junction bases outside the gene matches: 8. The CDR3 is 15 amino acids. Per the germline V gene, CDR1 is SQVTM and CDR2 is ANQGSEA.